Each of the 23 T cell receptor beta chains below was sequenced from the same sample in a study of T cells in Graves' hyperthyroidism and ophthalmopathy. RNA transcripts gave rise to amplified TCR beta CDR3 regions. The HTBI primer set served for first-round RT-PCR of the TCR CDR3. TCRdb itself ran the multiplex PCR reads through MiXCR, one entry per CDR3 protein. The repertoire has more than 350,000 distinct CDR3 sequences, about a sixth of them found once; the top ten carry approximately 30%. Sequencing input: blood. The receptor source for this set is a young woman with Graves' hyperthyroidism that later progressed to Graves' ophthalmopathy.

There are many counts of this clonotype. This chain uses TRBV20-1 with TRBJ1-1; D unclear. The CDR3 contains 15 residues. Germline V CDR1 and CDR2: DFQATT, SNEGSKA (reference sequence). Trimming removed 1 base from V and 0 bases from J, with 12 bases in between. The CDR3: CSARAMTIMNTEAFF. The CDR3 bases are TGCAGTGCTAGAGCTATGACAATAATGAACACTGAAGCTTTCTTT.

The V and J genes are TRBV19 and TRBJ2-7; D is undetermined. Trimming pared 5 bases from V and 1 base from J, leaving 21 bases between. In germline, CDR1 is LNHDA, CDR2 SQIVND (reference sequence). The CDR3 length is 17 residues. CDR3 sequence: CASSPPQEIFYSYEQYV. As DNA, the CDR3 is TGTGCCAGTAGTCCTCCCCAGGAAATCTTCTATTCCTACGAGCAGTACGTC.

The chain links TRBV7-8 to TRBJ2-5, with TRBD2 matching over 8 bases. V shed 5 bases, J shed 5 bases, and the junction held 19 bases outside the gene matches. Germline V CDR1 and CDR2: SGHVS, FQNEAQ. The CDR3 covers 18 residues. CDR3 protein: CASSRWRLAGLLGETQYF. The CDR3 nucleotides are TGTGCCAGCAGCCGGTGGAGGCTAGCGGGCCTCCTGGGGGAGACCCAGTACTTC.

This clonotype was detected many times. This sequence joins TRBV20-1 and TRBJ1-5; weak D call: TRBD1 (5 bases). The CDR3 runs to 15 residues. In germline, CDR1 is DFQATT, CDR2 SNEGSKA (reference sequence). Between the trimmed V and J ends, which lost 1 base and 9 bases, there was a span of 19 bases. CDR3 coding DNA: TGCAGTGCTAGAGGGCCGGGGCGTCTTGTGGGGCCCCAGCATTTT. Amino acid sequence: CSARGPGRLVGPQHF.

This clonotype was picked up a small number of times. The V call is TRBV7-8, the J call TRBJ1-4; unclear D gene. The CDR3 runs 16 residues. The V gene's germline CDR1 is SGHVS and CDR2 FQNEAQ. V lost 1 base to trimming and J lost 3 bases, with 12 bases between them. CDR3 in DNA: TGTGCCAGCAGCTTAGGGTCGTATGGGCCTAATGAAAAACTGTTTTTT. Amino acid sequence: CASSLGSYGPNEKLFF.

This clonotype was recorded at least ten times. This rearrangement joins TRBV29-1 to TRBJ1-1; TRBD1 aligns across 7 bases. Per the germline V gene, CDR1 is SQVTM and CDR2 is ANQGSEA. The CDR3 length is 12 residues. Losses at the gene ends were 3 bases for V and 11 bases for J; bases not matched to a gene: 9. The CDR3 coding sequence is TGCAGCGTTGACGGGCAGGGGGTTAGGGCTTTCTTT. Protein: CSVDGQGVRAFF. The full variable domain, with the rest looked up from reference TRBV29-1 and TRBJ1-1, is SAVISQKPSRDICQRGTSLTIQCQVDSQVTMMFWYRQQPGQSLTLIATANQGSEATYESGFVIDKFPISRPNLTFSTLTVSNMSPEDSSIYLCSVDGQGVRAFFGQGTRLTVV.

This clonotype was recorded at least ten times. The chain uses TRBV13 and TRBJ1-1, with D tentatively TRBD1 (5 bases). Trimming took 2 bases from V and 10 from J, leaving 14 bases between them. Per the germline V gene, CDR1 is PRHDT and CDR2 is FYEKMQ (reference sequence). This CDR3 is built from 13 residues. This CDR3 is CASSLFSGYGAFF. The CDR3 DNA sequence: TGTGCCAGCAGCTTATTCTCAGGGTACGGAGCTTTCTTT.

The table lists this clonotype with many counts. This sequence joins TRBV28 and TRBJ2-6; 14 positions match TRBD2. Germline CDR1 MDHEN, CDR2 SYDVKM. The CDR3 loop spans 18 amino acids. V was clipped by 4 bases and J by 4 bases; unmatched bases: 6. Written as DNA, the CDR3 is TGTGCCAGCAGTTCCGGACTAGCGGGAGGAGGCGGGGCCAACGTCCTGACTTTC. Translated, it gives CASSSGLAGGGGANVLTF.

This clonotype was observed many times. This rearrangement joins TRBV9 to TRBJ2-1; TRBD2 aligns across 7 bases. The J segment lost 5 bases and the V segment lost 3 bases, leaving 5 bases of the junction unmatched. The CDR3 has 14 residues. CDR1 and CDR2 (germline): SGDLS, YYNGEE. Here the CDR3 reads CASSAGGPHNEQFF. The CDR3 nucleotides are TGTGCCAGCAGCGCGGGGGGACCCCACAATGAGCAGTTCTTC.

This clonotype appeared many times. The chain recombines TRBV28 with TRBJ2-7, with D perhaps being TRBD1 or TRBD2 (5 bases each). Trimming removed 4 bases at V and 2 bases at J, with 15 bases between. The CDR3 length is 15 residues. Germline CDR1 is MDHEN and CDR2 is SYDVKM. The CDR3, as DNA: TGTGCCAGCAGTTCTACGGGACCTCTTCCCTACGAGCAGTACTTC. Its translation: CASSSTGPLPYEQYF.

In this sample, this clonotype turned up many times. V gene TRBV5-1 combines with J gene TRBJ2-2; 7 nucleotides match TRBD2. Germline assignment: CDR1 SGHRS and CDR2 YFSETQ. This CDR3 is 15 amino acids long. V lost 4 bases, J lost 0 bases, and 3 bases stayed unmatched. The CDR3 DNA follows: TGCGCCAGCAGCCCGGCGGGAGCGAACACCGGGGAGCTGTTTTTT. Translating gives CASSPAGANTGELFF.

As concerns this clonotype: This clone may be a read error of a much larger clone one base away. The gene calls are TRBV6-9 and TRBJ2-7, with 14 bases fitting TRBD2. In germline, CDR1 is MNHGY, CDR2 SVAAGI. This CDR3 contains 19 residues. Written as DNA, the CDR3 is TGTGCCAGCAGTTGGGCAACCGGGACTAGCGGGAGTGCAGGCTACGGGCAGTACTTC. It translates to CASSWATGTSGSAGYGQYF.

The J gene is TRBJ1-1, the V gene TRBV20-1; the match to TRBD1 covers 9 bases. CDR3 size: 14 residues. V lost 5 bases to trimming and J lost 6 bases; unmatched junction nucleotides: 10. Germline V gene data show CDR1 as DFQATT and CDR2 as SNEGSKA (reference sequence). The CDR3 spells CSAVTGQGLSEAFF. CDR3 sequence (DNA): TGCAGTGCTGTGACAGGACAGGGGCTCTCTGAAGCTTTCTTT.

The chain has TRBV5-1 and TRBJ1-4; D may be TRBD1 (5 bases). This CDR3 has 15 residues. The V and J ends lost 0 bases and 8 bases respectively, with 14 bases between them. In germline, CDR1 is SGHRS, CDR2 YFSETQ. The CDR3 is CASSLALGGTEKLFF. The CDR3 nucleotides read TGCGCCAGCAGCTTGGCCCTAGGAGGGACCGAAAAACTGTTTTTT.

The chain joins TRBV3-1 to TRBJ1-1; the D gene is possibly TRBD1 (5 bases). V lost 2 bases to trimming and J lost 0 bases, with 7 bases between them. This CDR3 contains 14 residues. Germline-derived CDR1 and CDR2 are LGHDT and YNNKEL (reference sequence). CDR3 sequence: CASSQRDLNTEAFF. For the CDR3, the DNA is TGTGCCAGCAGCCAACGGGACTTGAACACTGAAGCTTTCTTT. Looking up the rest from reference TRBV3-1 and TRBJ1-1 gives the full variable domain: DTAVSQTPKYLVTQMGNDKSIKCEQNLGHDTMYWYKQDSKKFLKIMFSYNNKELIINETVPNRFSPKSPDKAHLNLHINSLELGDSAVYFCASSQRDLNTEAFFGQGTRLTVV.

The chain joins TRBV11-2 to TRBJ2-4; perhaps TRBD2 as D (6 bases). The CDR3 is made up of 17 amino acids. V was pared by 1 base and J by 0 bases, with 13 bases between. CDR1 and CDR2 (germline): SGHAT, FQNNGV. CDR3 in DNA: TGTGCCAGCAGCTTAGTCGCGGGAAGGCTAGCCAAAAACATTCAGTACTTC. Its translation is CASSLVAGRLAKNIQYF.

Regarding this clonotype: A read error is possible here, since a much larger clone lies one base away. No conserved phenylalanine or tryptophan ends this CDR3, so it is likely a read error. The chain carries TRBV28 and TRBJ2-7; D is possibly TRBD1 (6 bases). The CDR3 covers 14 residues. Germline V gene data show CDR1 as MDHEN and CDR2 as SYDVKM. Trimming shortened V by 2 bases and J by 0 bases, and 8 bases separated the two germline ends. The CDR3 DNA reads TGTGCCAGCAGTTTACAGGGGAGCTCCTACGAGCAGTACCTC. Protein product: CASSLQGSSYEQYL.

This clonotype was counted many times. V usage is TRBV27 and J usage is TRBJ2-7, with 9 bases matching TRBD2. Germline V gene lookup returns CDR1 MNHEY and CDR2 SMNVEV (reference sequence). The ends lost 2 bases at V and 3 bases at J; junction bases unmatched: 5. This CDR3 comprises 15 residues. Written as DNA, the CDR3 is TGTGCCAGCAGTTTAGCGGGAGGGCTCGACTACGAGCAGTACTTC. Encoded protein: CASSLAGGLDYEQYF.

The sample holds many counts of this clonotype. This rearrangement joins TRBV20-1 to TRBJ1-2, with 7 bases aligning to TRBD1. J gave up 4 bases and V 3 bases, and 8 bases lay outside the gene matches. The CDR3 has 14 amino acids. Per the germline V gene, CDR1 is DFQATT and CDR2 is SNEGSKA (reference sequence). CDR3 in amino acids: CSARDFGQAYGYTF. For the CDR3, the DNA is TGCAGTGCTAGGGACTTCGGACAGGCCTATGGCTACACCTTC.

Ten or more counts support this clonotype. This sequence joins TRBV18 and TRBJ1-3; D not resolved. CDR3 length: 15 amino acids. Trimming shortened V by 5 bases and J by 0 bases, and 11 bases separated the two germline ends. Germline V gene sequence: CDR1 KGHSH, CDR2 LQKENI. The CDR3 coding sequence is TGTGCCAGCTCAGAAGCTGTGGACTCTGGAAACACCATATATTTT. This encodes CASSEAVDSGNTIYF.

This clonotype was found many times. This chain joins TRBV30 and TRBJ2-3; D remains unclear. CDR3 length equals 11 residues. V lost 0 bases, J lost 6 bases, and 4 bases lay in between. In germline, CDR1 is GTSNPN, CDR2 SVGIG (reference sequence). The CDR3 DNA reads as TGTGCCTGGAGTGTACGTGATACGCAGTATTTT. Its translation is CAWSVRDTQYF.

This clonotype was detected ten times or more. The chain employs TRBV2 and TRBJ1-2; TRBD1 is a possible D gene (6 bases). Looked up from germline, CDR1 is SNHLY and CDR2 is FYNNEI. CDR3 length: 13 amino acids. V was cut by 6 bases and J by 7 bases, with 15 bases left in between. The CDR3 loop reads CASSLEQGSGYTF. DNA of the CDR3: TGTGCCAGCAGCCTGGAGCAGGGGAGTGGCTACACCTTC.

This clonotype appeared many times. CDR3 region: CASSLGTGGSYEQYF. The DNA of the CDR3 is TGTGCCAGCAGCTTGGGGACAGGGGGCTCCTACGAGCAGTACTTC. This chain joins TRBV7-6 and TRBJ2-7; TRBD1 aligns across 11 bases. Germline V gene sequence: CDR1 SGHVS, CDR2 FNYEAQ. The V and J ends lost 3 bases and 0 bases, in that order; junction bases with no gene match: 1. The CDR3 extends over 15 amino acids.